Shown below are 5 T cell receptor beta chains from a single sample sequenced in a study of cytomegalovirus exposure and HLA in healthy donors. The table came from immunoSEQ multiplex PCR; TCRdb's copy has only in-frame clones and leaves some out. This table has about 83,000 clones, about 95% appearing once. The material sequenced was PBMCs. The receptors come from a woman between 18 and 30 years old in good health and CMV-seronegative.

The genes are TRBV5-1 and TRBJ1-2; TRBD1 matches 7 bases. Germline assignment: CDR1 SGHRS and CDR2 YFSETQ. V shed 4 bases and J 3 bases; nucleotides not matched to a gene: 9. The CDR3 loop spans 15 amino acids. The CDR3 DNA reads as TGCGCCAGCAGCCTGACAGGGAGTTTAGACTATGGCTACACCTTC. Its protein product is CASSLTGSLDYGYTF.

J is TRBJ2-5 and V is TRBV6-1, with D possibly matching TRBD1 (5 bases). The last part of the DNA fits TRBJ2-7 better; the J call may be wrong. The CDR3 contains 15 residues. Germline CDR1 MNHNS, CDR2 SASEGT. As DNA, the CDR3 is TGTGCCAGCAGTGAACAATCAGGGTCCGTAAGCGAGCAGTACTTC. Encoded protein: CASSEQSGSVSEQYF.

The chain joins TRBV7-9 to TRBJ1-1; perhaps TRBD1 as D (5 bases). Germline CDR1 reads SEHNR; CDR2 reads FQNEAQ (reference sequence). V lost 8 bases and J 4 bases, leaving 8 bases between the germline ends. This CDR3 region has 11 residues. CDR3 in amino acids: CASWRGTEAFF. The DNA for the CDR3 is TGTGCCAGCTGGAGGGGCACTGAAGCTTTCTTT.

This clone is a singleton in its sample. The gene calls are TRBV9 and TRBJ2-7; 9 nucleotides align to TRBD1. Trimming at V came to 4 bases and at J to 3 bases, leaving 5 bases not matched to a gene. Per germline, CDR1 SGDLS and CDR2 YYNGEE. CDR3 length: 14 amino acids. The CDR3 DNA is TGTGCCAGCAGCCCGGGACAGGGCTTCTACGAGCAGTACTTC. The encoded protein is CASSPGQGFYEQYF.

This rearrangement joins TRBV19 to TRBJ2-7; D is undetermined. The CDR3 extends over 14 amino acids. The V gene's germline CDR1 is LNHDA and CDR2 SQIVND (reference sequence). Trimming left V 2 bases short and J 2 bases short, with 10 bases between. Here the CDR3 DNA reads TGTGCCAGTAGTATATTCGTATGTCCCTACGAGCAGTACTTC. Amino acids: CASSIFVCPYEQYF.